Listed below are T cell receptor beta chains from one sample, sequenced in a study of blood T cell repertoires in COVID-19. The protocol was immunoSEQ multiplex PCR, while the TCRdb copy is restricted to in-frame clones and leaves out a portion. The table includes under 300,000 clones, around nine tenths detected once. Material for sequencing was PBMCs or T cells enriched from blood (not recorded which). The receptors shown here come from a young woman who had recovered from COVID-19. The CDR3 runs from the conserved cysteine through the conserved F or W. Each record gives: V gene, D gene, J gene, clone size, CDR3 protein, CDR3 DNA. A D gene is named only where the DNA matches it firmly. Not all rows give a size; the values are once, few, many and, for expanded clones, a class.

v_gene: TRBV2
d_gene: .
j_gene: TRBJ2-7
abundance: few
CDR3aa: CASMYEFMTYEQYF
CDR3nt: TGTGCCAGCATGTACGAGTTTATGACATACGAGCAGTACTTC

v_gene: TRBV27
d_gene: TRBD2
j_gene: TRBJ2-3
abundance: .
CDR3aa: CASSFVGLAGRDTQYF
CDR3nt: TGTGCCAGCAGTTTCGTGGGACTAGCGGGACGAGATACGCAGTATTTT

v_gene: TRBV14
d_gene: .
j_gene: TRBJ2-7
abundance: once
CDR3aa: CASSPPGAILYEQYF
CDR3nt: TGTGCCAGCAGCCCCCCTGGAGCTATCCTGTACGAGCAGTACTTC

v_gene: TRBV7-9
d_gene: .
j_gene: TRBJ2-7
abundance: .
CDR3aa: CASSFGLRESYEQYF
CDR3nt: TGTGCCAGCAGCTTCGGGTTGCGGGAATCCTACGAGCAGTACTTC

v_gene: TRBV28
d_gene: .
j_gene: TRBJ2-7
abundance: .
CDR3aa: CASSFRGNSYEQYF
CDR3nt: TGTGCCAGCAGTTTCCGGGGTAATTCCTACGAGCAGTACTTC

v_gene: TRBV6-5
d_gene: .
j_gene: TRBJ1-2
abundance: .
CDR3aa: CASTMNRARGYTF
CDR3nt: TGTGCCAGCACAATGAACAGGGCTCGTGGCTACACCTTC

v_gene: TRBV19
d_gene: .
j_gene: TRBJ1-6
abundance: few
CDR3aa: CASNQAGTDSPLHF
CDR3nt: TGTGCCAGTAATCAAGCAGGGACTGATTCACCCCTCCACTTT

v_gene: TRBV7-2
d_gene: .
j_gene: TRBJ1-5
abundance: .
CDR3aa: CASSLSRGNQPQHF
CDR3nt: TGTGCCAGCAGCTTATCGAGGGGCAATCAGCCCCAGCATTTT

v_gene: TRBV5-6
d_gene: TRBD1
j_gene: TRBJ1-4
abundance: .
CDR3aa: CASSLGPGGRFEKLFF
CDR3nt: TGTGCCAGCAGCTTGGGCCCAGGGGGCAGGTTTGAAAAACTGTTTTTT

v_gene: TRBV2
d_gene: .
j_gene: TRBJ1-2
abundance: .
CDR3aa: CASSENRELDGYTF
CDR3nt: TGTGCCAGCAGTGAAAACAGGGAACTAGATGGCTACACCTTC

v_gene: TRBV4-3
d_gene: TRBD1
j_gene: TRBJ1-2
abundance: .
CDR3aa: CASSQEGTETYGYTF
CDR3nt: TGCGCCAGCAGCCAAGAAGGGACAGAAACGTACGGCTACACCTTC

v_gene: TRBV27
d_gene: TRBD1
j_gene: TRBJ2-7
abundance: .
CDR3aa: CASSLRLGQGAYEQYF
CDR3nt: TGTGCCAGCAGTTTAAGGTTGGGACAGGGGGCCTACGAGCAGTACTTC

v_gene: TRBV5-1
d_gene: TRBD1
j_gene: TRBJ1-2
abundance: .
CDR3aa: CASSVVGQGNGYTF
CDR3nt: TGCGCCAGCAGCGTGGTCGGACAGGGGAATGGCTACACCTTC

v_gene: TRBV7-9
d_gene: .
j_gene: TRBJ1-2
abundance: .
CDR3aa: CASSTPRQASGAGYTF
CDR3nt: TGTGCCAGCAGCACCCCTCGACAGGCCTCTGGAGCCGGCTACACCTTC

v_gene: TRBV20-1
d_gene: .
j_gene: TRBJ2-5
abundance: .
CDR3aa: CSASFGETQYF
CDR3nt: TGCAGTGCTAGTTTCGGGGAGACCCAGTACTTC

v_gene: TRBV6-2/TRBV6-3
d_gene: TRBD2
j_gene: TRBJ2-1
abundance: .
CDR3aa: CASSPSLADYIGEQFF
CDR3nt: TGTGCCAGCAGTCCCTCGCTAGCGGATTATATCGGTGAGCAGTTCTTC

v_gene: TRBV28
d_gene: TRBD1
j_gene: TRBJ1-2
abundance: .
CDR3aa: CASSFYLQGATYGYTF
CDR3nt: TGTGCCAGCAGTTTTTACCTACAGGGGGCGACCTATGGCTACACCTTC